The sequence of this T cell receptor (beta chain) was determined in a study of shared clonotypes between healthy human individuals (dated by TCRdb to 2020 to 2022). General notes on the study: The cohort included three men and two women between 18 and 49 years of age. Per donor, three plates each were used for CD4 naive and CD4 memory, two for CD8 naive, and one for CD8 memory. To estimate repertoire size and how much clonotypes are shared between individuals, the study performed deep sequencing of blood TCR repertoires from a few healthy adults. Libraries were prepared and TCR repertoires were sequenced by different laboratories using diverse techniques, in order to increase sequencing depth and limit assay-specific biases. Each donor's leukapheresis produced roughly between roughly 0.85 and 10 billion PBMCs.

CD8 naive samples were obtained by positive selection for CCR7 among CD45RO-negative cells, yielding a CD45RA+CCR7+ population from which TemRA cells were excluded. The donors were healthy, HIV-negative adults who had no recently reported acute infections or vaccinations. Every donor was a Caucasian adult residing in Nashville, Tennessee, USA. Blood was collected by leukapheresis, and PBMCs were isolated by Ficoll-Histopaque density gradient centrifugation and then cryopreserved in liquid nitrogen vapor phase. Analytical flow cytometry was used to check the purity and quantity of every magnetically sorted T cell population. Genomic DNA was isolated from each sorted fraction and quantified by UV absorbance on a Nanodrop 2000c. Counted from cysteine to phenylalanine, this CDR3 has 14 amino acids. Only the CDR3 part of the read is kept: 42 bases, read in frame from the first base. In the germline V gene, CDR1 corresponds to SNHLY and CDR2 to FYNNEI. The junction carries 16 bases between V and J, which are trimmed by 8 bases and 3 bases respectively.

Regarding this clone: The clone's antigen remains unknown. Base quality data are lacking; no much larger clone is found one base away.

Using the deep immunoSEQ assay, multiplex PCR amplified TCR CDR3 regions from genomic DNA. Extracted genomic DNA from each cell subset was spread evenly across all wells of several immunoSEQ 96-well plates, with each plate serving as a replicate. For sorted subsets, about 200 ng genomic DNA, equal to 30,000 or so T cell genomes, was loaded into each replicate PCR. Purified libraries were quantified with a Qubit 3.0 fluorometer, sized on a Bioanalyzer 2100, and re-quantified with the KAPA Library Quantification kit. Every immunoSEQ 96-well plate was sequenced on a separate single-read 150-cycle Illumina NextSeq 550 flow cell. The paper's processing steps were these. The immunoSEQ output contained only junctional sequences without quality scores, so filtering could not match that applied to full-length reads. To assign V/J genes and CDR3, sequences were annotated using PyIR, a Python wrapper for IgBLAST v1.9, with IMGT germline references. Reads with weak V/J assignments (E-value above 1e-6), missing CDR3, stop codons, out-of-frame junctions, or ambiguous translated residues were removed. V3J clonotypes were defined by identical inferred V gene, J gene, and CDR3 amino acid sequence. To compute the percentage overlap between repertoires, the number of shared unique clonotypes was divided by the size of the smaller repertoire. Three approaches were used to assess repertoire richness: RTK rarefaction, the Chao1 estimator, and Recon v2.1 estimates of unobserved clonotypes. Generation probabilities were computed with OLGA for all TCRbeta clonotypes obtained by the gDNA method from several donors. As stored in TCRdb, this immuneACCESS dataset retains in-frame rearrangements with V and J assigned. A fraction of the clones does not appear; measured against another copy, unresolved V genes explain less than half of the discrepancy, and the remainder lacks a known reason. The DNA was the basis for D and trimming; V, J and clone size are from that table. This sample holds around 2.1 million clones; approximately 94% were observed only once. 1.5% to 2% of the sample rests with the top ten.

Study-wide findings and limitations: Higher generation probabilities were observed for clonotypes shared by all four sorted-subset donors than for non-shared clonotypes. Approximately 5% of naive CD4, around 4% of naive CD8, approximately 2.2% of memory CD4, and less than 0.45% of memory CD8 clonotypes were shared across four donors. Rarefaction of sorted-subset datasets indicated incomplete sequencing despite the large sequencing depth. Based on pairwise subsampling, the degree of clonotype sharing among donors was expected to be affected by sequencing depth. Only blood was sampled, and tissue TCR repertoires likely differ from those in blood. Because the study included a small number of donors, the genetic and exposure-history diversity represented was limited. Estimated clonotype richness was generally larger for naive than for memory subsets.

The sequencing sample was made of naive CD8+ T cells from PBMCs. The sample's cell subset or site label, in plain terms: CD45RA+CCR7+. The chain employs TRBV2 and TRBJ1-2, and perhaps TRBD1 as D gene, on 6 matching bases. The receptor was derived from a man between 18 and 35 years old in good health. Some clones in this sample may be carry-over from other donors' samples. The CDR3: CASHIQGNYYGYTF. Here is the DNA: TGTGCCAGCCACATTCAGGGGAACTACTATGGCTACACCTTC. Reference TRBV2 and TRBJ1-2 proteins supply the regions before and after the CDR3; the full variable domain is: EPEVTQTPSHQVTQMGQEVILRCVPISNHLYFYWYRQILGQKVEFLVSFYNNEISEKSEIFDDQFSVERPDGSNFTLKIRSTKLEDSAMYFCASHIQGNYYGYTFGSGTRLTVV.